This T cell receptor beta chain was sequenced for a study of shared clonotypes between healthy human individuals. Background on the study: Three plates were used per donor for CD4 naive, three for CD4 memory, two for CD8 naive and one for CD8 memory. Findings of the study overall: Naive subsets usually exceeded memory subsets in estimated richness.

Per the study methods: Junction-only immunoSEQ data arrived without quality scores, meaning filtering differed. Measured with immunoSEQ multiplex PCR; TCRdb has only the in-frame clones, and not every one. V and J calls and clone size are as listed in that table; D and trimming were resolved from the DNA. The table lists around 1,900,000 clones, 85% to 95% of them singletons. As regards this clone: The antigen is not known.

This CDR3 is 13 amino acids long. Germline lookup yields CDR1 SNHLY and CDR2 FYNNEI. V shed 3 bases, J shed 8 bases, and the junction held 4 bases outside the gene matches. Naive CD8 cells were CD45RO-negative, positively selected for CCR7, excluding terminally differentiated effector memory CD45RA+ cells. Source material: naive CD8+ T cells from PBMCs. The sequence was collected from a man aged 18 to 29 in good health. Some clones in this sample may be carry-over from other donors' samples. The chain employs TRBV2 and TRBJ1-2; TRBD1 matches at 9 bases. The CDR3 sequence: CASSDTGGWGYTF. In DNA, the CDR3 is TGTGCCAGCAGTGATACAGGGGGCTGGGGCTACACCTTC.